Each of the 7 T cell receptor beta chains below was sequenced from the same sample in a study of cytomegalovirus exposure and HLA in healthy donors. With 60 Vbeta and 13 Jbeta primers, the PCR was carried out. TCRdb's copy holds only in-frame clones and misses some; the assay was immunoSEQ multiplex PCR. The sample shows 110,000 or so clones, around 77% of them seen only once. The sample consisted of PBMCs. The origin of the receptors is a man aged 18 to 35 in good health and CMV-seropositive.

The V gene is TRBV28, the J gene TRBJ1-2, with TRBD1 matching 9 bases. This CDR3 comprises 14 residues. The ends lost 6 bases at V and 4 bases at J; junction bases unmatched: 6. Per the germline V gene, CDR1 is MDHEN and CDR2 is SYDVKM. This CDR3 is CASSLSGQGYGYTF. In DNA form, the CDR3 reads TGTGCCAGCAGCCTATCGGGACAGGGCTATGGCTACACCTTC.

The rearrangement uses TRBV5-5 and TRBJ2-7; TRBD1 might be the D (5 bases). V shed 2 bases and J shed 6 bases, with 21 bases lying between them. CDR3 length: 16 amino acids. CDR1 is SGHKS and CDR2 is YYEKEE in the germline V gene (reference sequence). The chain's CDR3 is CASSFFSAQGGVEQYF. CDR3 nucleotide sequence: TGTGCCAGCAGCTTTTTTTCGGCCCAGGGTGGAGTCGAGCAGTACTTC.

CDR3 sequence (DNA): TGCAGCGTTGAATCGCCGGGACAGAGGTACCAAGAGACCCAGTACTTC. Its protein is CSVESPGQRYQETQYF. The rearrangement joins TRBV29-1 to TRBJ2-5, with 7 positions matching TRBD1. Germline CDR1 reads SQVTM; CDR2 reads ANQGSEA. Unmatched junction bases numbered 9, after V lost 2 bases and J lost 0 bases. This CDR3 is 16 amino acids long.

The rearrangement uses TRBV6-1 and TRBJ1-1, with D possibly being TRBD1 (5 bases). Trimming took 1 base from V and 0 from J, leaving 18 bases between them. This CDR3 has 18 residues. Germline lookup yields CDR1 MNHNS and CDR2 SASEGT. The CDR3 DNA reads TGTGCCAGCAGTGAAGGGGTATGGGTTGCGGACATGAACACTGAAGCTTTCTTT. Translation: CASSEGVWVADMNTEAFF.

The chain has TRBV28 and TRBJ2-3, with 7 nucleotides matching TRBD2. Germline lookup yields CDR1 MDHEN and CDR2 SYDVKM. V lost 8 bases to trimming and J lost 1 base; unmatched junction nucleotides: 12. This CDR3 has 16 residues. The CDR3 here is CASHPWAGEGTDTQYF. In DNA, the CDR3 is TGTGCCAGCCACCCGTGGGCGGGGGAAGGCACAGATACGCAGTATTTT.

The V and J genes are TRBV11-2 and TRBJ1-1; 7 nucleotides match TRBD1. From germline, CDR1 is SGHAT and CDR2 FQNNGV. V lost 3 bases to trimming and J lost 3 bases; unmatched junction nucleotides: 1. The CDR3 covers 13 residues. In DNA, the CDR3 is TGTGCCAGCAGCTTGCAGGGGGACACTGAAGCTTTCTTT. It translates to CASSLQGDTEAFF. The full variable domain, rest sourced from reference TRBV11-2 and TRBJ1-1, is EAGVAQSPRYKIIEKRQSVAFWCNPISGHATLYWYQQILGQGPKLLIQFQNNGVVDDSQLPKDRFSAERLKGVDSTLKIQPAKLEDSAVYLCASSLQGDTEAFFGQGTRLTVV.

The chain links TRBV7-8 to TRBJ2-7; no reliable D call. With 1 base removed from V and 0 bases from J, the gap between germline ends came to 13 bases. The CDR3 runs to 16 residues. Per germline, CDR1 SGHVS and CDR2 FQNEAQ. The DNA for the CDR3 is TGTGCCAGCAGCTTAGGTCACCCGATTAGCTCCTACGAGCAGTACTTC. Protein sequence: CASSLGHPISSYEQYF.